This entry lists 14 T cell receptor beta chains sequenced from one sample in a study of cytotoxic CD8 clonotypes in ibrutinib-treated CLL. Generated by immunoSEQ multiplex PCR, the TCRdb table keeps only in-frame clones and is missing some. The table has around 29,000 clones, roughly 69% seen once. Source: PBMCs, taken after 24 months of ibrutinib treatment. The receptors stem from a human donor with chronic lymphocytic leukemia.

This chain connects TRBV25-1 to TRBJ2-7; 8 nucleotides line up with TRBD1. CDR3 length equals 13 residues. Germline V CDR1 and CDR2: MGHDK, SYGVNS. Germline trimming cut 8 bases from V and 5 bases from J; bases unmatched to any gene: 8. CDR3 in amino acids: CASGRTGRNEQYF. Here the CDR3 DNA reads TGTGCCAGCGGCCGGACAGGGAGGAACGAGCAGTACTTC.

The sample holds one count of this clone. The CDR3 coding sequence is TGCAGCGTTGTGTTACTAGCGGGAATATACAATGAGCAGTTCTTC. Protein: CSVVLLAGIYNEQFF. The J gene is TRBJ2-1, the V gene TRBV29-1; TRBD2 aligns across 10 bases. In germline, CDR1 is SQVTM, CDR2 ANQGSEA. The CDR3 consists of 15 residues. V was clipped by 4 bases and J by 4 bases; unmatched bases: 7.

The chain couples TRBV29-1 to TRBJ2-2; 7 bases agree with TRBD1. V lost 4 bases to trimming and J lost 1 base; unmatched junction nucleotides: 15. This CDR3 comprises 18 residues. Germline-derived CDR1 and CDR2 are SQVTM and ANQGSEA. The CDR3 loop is CSVAFPATGKGNTGELFF. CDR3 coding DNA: TGCAGCGTTGCCTTCCCCGCGACAGGGAAGGGGAACACCGGGGAGCTGTTTTTT.

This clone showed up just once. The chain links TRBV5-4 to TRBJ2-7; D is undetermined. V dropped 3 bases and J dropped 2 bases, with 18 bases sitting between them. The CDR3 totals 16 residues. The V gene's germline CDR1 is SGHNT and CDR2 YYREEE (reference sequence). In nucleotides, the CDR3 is TGTGCCAGCAGCTCTGCGAACAGAAAACCCCCCTACGAGCAGTACTTC. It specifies CASSSANRKPPYEQYF.

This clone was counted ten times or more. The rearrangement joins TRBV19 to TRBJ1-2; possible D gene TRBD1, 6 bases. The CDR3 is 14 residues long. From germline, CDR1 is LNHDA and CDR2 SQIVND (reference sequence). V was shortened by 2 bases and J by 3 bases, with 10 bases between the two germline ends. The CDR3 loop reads CASSILTGYYGYTF. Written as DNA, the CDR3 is TGTGCCAGTAGTATATTGACAGGTTACTATGGCTACACCTTC. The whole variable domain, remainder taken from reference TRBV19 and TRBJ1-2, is DGGITQSPKYLFRKEGQNVTLSCEQNLNHDAMYWYRQDPGQGLRLIYYSQIVNDFQKGDIAEGYSVSREKKESFPLTVTSAQKNPTAFYLCASSILTGYYGYTFGSGTRLTVV.

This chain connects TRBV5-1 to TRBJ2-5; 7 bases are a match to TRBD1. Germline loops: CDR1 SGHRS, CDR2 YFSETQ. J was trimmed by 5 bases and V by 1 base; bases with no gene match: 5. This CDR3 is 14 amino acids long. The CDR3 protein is CASSLLRGPETQYF. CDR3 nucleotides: TGCGCCAGCAGCTTGTTAAGGGGGCCGGAGACCCAGTACTTC.

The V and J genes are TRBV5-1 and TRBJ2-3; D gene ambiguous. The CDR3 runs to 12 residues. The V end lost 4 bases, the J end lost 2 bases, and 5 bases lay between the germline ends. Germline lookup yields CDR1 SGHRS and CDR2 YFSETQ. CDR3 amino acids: CASSQHTDTQYF. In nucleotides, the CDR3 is TGCGCCAGCAGCCAACACACAGATACGCAGTATTTT. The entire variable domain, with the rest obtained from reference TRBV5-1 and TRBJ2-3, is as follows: KAGVTQTPRYLIKTRGQQVTLSCSPISGHRSVSWYQQTPGQGLQFLFEYFSETQRNKGNFPGRFSGRQFSNSRSEMNVSTLELGDSALYLCASSQHTDTQYFGPGTRLTVL.

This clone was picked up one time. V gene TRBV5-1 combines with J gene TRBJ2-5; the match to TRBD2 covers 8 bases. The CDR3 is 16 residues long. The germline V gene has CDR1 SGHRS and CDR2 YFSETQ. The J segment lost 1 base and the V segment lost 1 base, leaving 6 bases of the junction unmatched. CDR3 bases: TGCGCCAGCAGCTTGAAGTTGCGGGGGGCCCAAGAGACCCAGTACTTC. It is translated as CASSLKLRGAQETQYF. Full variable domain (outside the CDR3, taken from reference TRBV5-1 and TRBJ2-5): KAGVTQTPRYLIKTRGQQVTLSCSPISGHRSVSWYQQTPGQGLQFLFEYFSETQRNKGNFPGRFSGRQFSNSRSEMNVSTLELGDSALYLCASSLKLRGAQETQYFGPGTRLLVL.

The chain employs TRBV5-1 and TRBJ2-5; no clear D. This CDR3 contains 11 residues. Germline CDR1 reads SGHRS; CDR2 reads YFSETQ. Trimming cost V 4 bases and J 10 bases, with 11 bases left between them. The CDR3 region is CASSLSRNQYF. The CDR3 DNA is TGCGCCAGCAGCCTCTCTAGAAACCAGTACTTC.

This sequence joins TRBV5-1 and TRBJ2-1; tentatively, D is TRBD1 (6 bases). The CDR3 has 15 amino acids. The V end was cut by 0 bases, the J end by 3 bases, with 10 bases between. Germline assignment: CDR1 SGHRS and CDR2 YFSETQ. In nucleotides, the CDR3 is TGCGCCAGCAGCTTGGACAGGGCCCGCTACAATGAGCAGTTCTTC. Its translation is CASSLDRARYNEQFF. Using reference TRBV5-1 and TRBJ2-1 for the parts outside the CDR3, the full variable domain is KAGVTQTPRYLIKTRGQQVTLSCSPISGHRSVSWYQQTPGQGLQFLFEYFSETQRNKGNFPGRFSGRQFSNSRSEMNVSTLELGDSALYLCASSLDRARYNEQFFGPGTRLTVL.

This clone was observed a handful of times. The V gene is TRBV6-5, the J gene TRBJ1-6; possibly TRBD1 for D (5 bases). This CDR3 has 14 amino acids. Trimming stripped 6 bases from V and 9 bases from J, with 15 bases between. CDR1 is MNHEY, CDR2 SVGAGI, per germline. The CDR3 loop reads CASRKTDRGSPLHF. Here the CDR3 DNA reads TGTGCCAGCAGAAAGACAGATAGGGGTTCACCCCTCCACTTT.

CDR3 in amino acids: CASSPTGGGYGYTF. In nucleotides, the CDR3 is TGCGCCAGCAGCCCGACAGGGGGGGGCTATGGCTACACCTTC. The V gene is TRBV5-1, the J gene TRBJ1-2; 9 nucleotides line up with TRBD1. Germline-derived CDR1 and CDR2 are SGHRS and YFSETQ. The CDR3 covers 14 residues. Trimming at V came to 4 bases and at J to 4 bases, leaving 5 bases not matched to a gene. The full variable domain, its missing parts supplied by reference TRBV5-1 and TRBJ1-2, is KAGVTQTPRYLIKTRGQQVTLSCSPISGHRSVSWYQQTPGQGLQFLFEYFSETQRNKGNFPGRFSGRQFSNSRSEMNVSTLELGDSALYLCASSPTGGGYGYTFGSGTRLTVV.

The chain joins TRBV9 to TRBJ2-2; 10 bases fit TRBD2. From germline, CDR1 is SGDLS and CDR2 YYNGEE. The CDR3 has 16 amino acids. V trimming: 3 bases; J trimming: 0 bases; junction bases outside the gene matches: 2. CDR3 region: CASSASGGTNTGELFF. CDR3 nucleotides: TGTGCCAGCAGCGCTAGCGGGGGTACGAACACCGGGGAGCTGTTTTTT. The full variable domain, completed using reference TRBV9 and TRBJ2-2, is DSGVTQTPKHLITATGQRVTLRCSPRSGDLSVYWYQQSLDQGLQFLIQYYNGEERAKGNILERFSAQQFPDLHSELNLSSLELGDSALYFCASSASGGTNTGELFFGEGSRLTVL.

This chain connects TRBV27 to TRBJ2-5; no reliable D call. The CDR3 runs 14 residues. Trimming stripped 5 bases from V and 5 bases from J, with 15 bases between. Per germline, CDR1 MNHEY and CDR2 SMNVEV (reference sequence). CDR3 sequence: CASSPRTDGETQYF. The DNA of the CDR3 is TGTGCCAGCAGTCCACGGACGGACGGGGAGACCCAGTACTTC.